Included here is one T cell receptor (beta chain) sequence, with context. The record originates from a study of blood T cell repertoires in COVID-19. Across the whole study: Collection of acute and convalescent COVID-19 samples took place in the United States, Italy and Spain.

Trimming cost V 3 bases and J 0 bases, with 13 bases left between them. The CDR3 spans 15 residues. Germline-derived CDR1 and CDR2 are SGHNT and YYREEE (reference sequence). The method was immunoSEQ multiplex PCR; TCRdb's version includes in-frame clones alone and lacks a portion of them. Of over 200,000 clones listed, 87% are singletons. This clonotype was sampled from a man aged 18 to 29 with acute COVID-19. The V call is TRBV5-4, the J call TRBJ2-7; D perhaps matches TRBD1 (6 bases). Sequencing was performed on PBMCs or T cells enriched from blood (not recorded which). The CDR3 is CASSSAGTFSYEQYF. CDR3 nucleotides: TGTGCCAGCAGCTCGGCCGGGACATTCTCCTACGAGCAGTACTTC.